This T cell receptor (beta chain) was observed in a study of T cell repertoires in cytomegalovirus infection. Turning to the study itself: CMV epitopes used comprised recently identified HLA-C-restricted ones and well-studied HLA-B-restricted ones. CMV infection plus the matching HLA type was flagged by public TCR beta signatures.

Germline V gene lookup returns CDR1 SGHVS and CDR2 FQNEAQ. The V segment lost 5 bases and the J segment 2 bases; nucleotides outside the gene matches: 2. The CDR3 is 14 residues long. In its sample, this clonotype was seen many times. Its antigen is not identified. TCRdb re-analysed the reads in MiXCR, keeping a single row per CDR3 protein. The sample records approximately 910,000 distinct CDR3 sequences, 31% being singletons. Whole-study findings and limits: Identification of carriers of CMV plus the relevant HLA was performed using cumulative public TCR beta family frequency. CMV-specific TCR beta clonotypes restricted by HLA-C dominated the ex vivo response.

The source material was cultured CD8+ T cells from PBMCs, sampled from culture after CMV antigen stimulation. The clonotype comes from a human donor in good health (CMV status not recorded). Some clones in this sample may be carry-over from other donors' samples. The chain employs TRBV7-8 and TRBJ1-5, with TRBD1 matching 8 bases. The CDR3 is CASSTDRGNQPQHF. CDR3 bases: TGTGCCAGCAGCACGGACAGGGGCAATCAGCCCCAGCATTTT.